These 25 T cell receptor beta chains came from one sample sequenced in a study of graft-versus-host responses after intestinal transplantation. For these receptors, no antigen is known. Some clones are missing from TCRdb's copy, which holds only in-frame ones; the method was immunoSEQ multiplex PCR. The data show around 89,000 clones, roughly 92% seen once. The starting material was unstimulated CD8+ T cells sorted from spleen or lymph node cells, obtained before transplant. The receptors here all came from a human donor who was the organ donor for an intestinal transplant.

V usage is TRBV7-7 and J usage is TRBJ2-5; D is perhaps TRBD2 (6 bases). The end of the DNA aligns better with TRBJ2-7, so the J call may be wrong. Germline V lookup: CDR1 SSHAT, CDR2 FNYEAQ (reference sequence). The CDR3 is 13 amino acids. This CDR3 is CASALSRGDEQYF. CDR3 nucleotide sequence: TGTGCTAGCGCGTTATCGCGGGGCGACGAGCAGTACTTC.

This clone was seen only a few times. The chain couples TRBV28 to TRBJ2-7; D gene ambiguous. CDR1 is MDHEN and CDR2 is SYDVKM in the germline V gene. Trimming removed 2 bases from V and 4 bases from J, with 6 bases in between. This CDR3 is 12 amino acids long. CDR3 sequence: CASSLTGYEQYF. In DNA form, the CDR3 reads TGTGCCAGCAGTTTAACCGGTTACGAGCAGTACTTC.

The chain is built from TRBV6-1 and TRBJ1-1; TRBD1 matches at 9 bases. The germline CDR1 and CDR2 sequences are MNHNS and SASEGT. This CDR3 contains 15 residues. V dropped 4 bases and J dropped 1; count of bases not matched to a gene: 4. CDR3 protein: CASSGGQGKNTEAFF. The DNA of the CDR3 is TGTGCCAGCAGTGGGGGACAGGGTAAGAACACTGAAGCTTTCTTT.

This clone was seen only a few times. The rearrangement joins TRBV19 to TRBJ2-7, with D possibly TRBD1 on 5 matching bases. The germline V and J ends were trimmed by 1 base and 5 bases, with 9 bases remaining between them. Germline V CDR1 and CDR2: LNHDA, SQIVND (reference sequence). The CDR3 covers 13 residues. Here the CDR3 DNA reads TGTGCCAGTAGTATAGTAACAGGCCACGAGCAGTACTTC. Translated: CASSIVTGHEQYF.

The chain joins TRBV5-1 to TRBJ1-2; 7 bases are shared with TRBD1. The CDR3 is 15 amino acids. Trimming removed 3 bases from V and 0 bases from J; junction bases left unmatched: 5. Per the germline V gene, CDR1 is SGHRS and CDR2 is YFSETQ. The CDR3 nucleotides are TGCGCCAGCAGCTACCAGGGGGGCACTAACTATGGCTACACCTTC. This sequence encodes CASSYQGGTNYGYTF.

The chain recombines TRBV6-6 with TRBJ2-7; 7 bases align to TRBD2. CDR3 length: 13 residues. CDR1 and CDR2 from the germline V gene are MNHNY and SVGAGI (reference sequence). V lost 5 bases to trimming and J lost 6 bases; unmatched junction nucleotides: 7. This chain's CDR3 is CASSRGEVGEQYF. The CDR3 DNA follows: TGTGCCAGCAGTCGGGGGGAGGTTGGCGAGCAGTACTTC.

V usage is TRBV2 and J usage is TRBJ2-5, with 8 bases fitting TRBD2. Trimming removed 8 bases from V and 4 bases from J; junction bases left unmatched: 21. This CDR3 has 18 amino acids. Germline CDR1 reads SNHLY; CDR2 reads FYNNEI. Written as DNA, the CDR3 is TGTGCCAGCCTCTCAAAGGGAGGTGCGGGGGGCCCGCGAGAGACCCAGTACTTC. Translating it yields CASLSKGGAGGPRETQYF.

The V and J genes are TRBV25-1 and TRBJ2-7, with 8 bases identical to TRBD1. CDR1 MGHDK and CDR2 SYGVNS come from the germline V gene. This CDR3 has 17 amino acids. Trimming at V came to 4 bases and at J to 2 bases, leaving 13 bases not matched to a gene. CDR3 in amino acids: CASSAHPPGTGPYEQYF. The CDR3 DNA follows: TGTGCCAGCAGTGCCCACCCCCCCGGGACAGGCCCCTACGAGCAGTACTTC.

This clone appeared a single time. The rearrangement links TRBV13 to TRBJ2-5; D is uncertain. CDR1 and CDR2 from the germline V gene are PRHDT and FYEKMQ (reference sequence). V gave up 1 base and J gave up 2 bases, with 8 bases separating them. The CDR3 length is 14 residues. CDR3 sequence (DNA): TGTGCCAGCAGCTTAGTTGGCAGTCAAGAGACCCAGTACTTC. The encoded protein is CASSLVGSQETQYF. Full variable domain (missing parts from reference TRBV13 and TRBJ2-5): AAGVIQSPRHLIKEKRETATLKCYPIPRHDTVYWYQQGPGQDPQFLISFYEKMQSDKGSIPDRFSAQQFSDYHSELNMSSLELGDSALYFCASSLVGSQETQYFGPGTRLLVL.

CDR3 DNA sequence: TGTGCCAGCAGCCCCCCGGGCAGGGGATGGGGGGAGCAGTACTTC. Protein sequence: CASSPPGRGWGEQYF. The chain links TRBV5-4 to TRBJ2-7; D is perhaps TRBD1 (6 bases). This CDR3 comprises 15 residues. Trimming took off 4 bases at V and 7 bases at J, with 21 bases between the two ends. Germline V CDR1 and CDR2: SGHNT, YYREEE (reference sequence).

The gene calls are TRBV7-3 and TRBJ2-3, with a weak D call TRBD2 (5 bases). The germline V and J ends were trimmed by 0 bases and 6 bases, with 10 bases remaining between them. The CDR3 spans 14 residues. Germline V gene data show CDR1 as SGHTA and CDR2 as FQGTGA. CDR3 region: CASSLTGSGDTQYF. In nucleotides, the CDR3 is TGTGCCAGCAGCTTAACGGGGTCGGGGGATACGCAGTATTTT. The full variable domain, with the rest looked up from reference TRBV7-3 and TRBJ2-3, is GAGVSQTPSNKVTEKGKYVELRCDPISGHTALYWYRQSLGQGPEFLIYFQGTGAADDSGLPNDRFFAVRPEGSVSTLKIQRTERGDSAVYLCASSLTGSGDTQYFGPGTRLTVL.

The V and J genes are TRBV9 and TRBJ1-5, with D maybe TRBD1 (6 bases). Germline V gives CDR1 SGDLS, CDR2 YYNGEE. V shed 0 bases and J shed 5 bases, with 12 bases lying between them. This CDR3 is 15 amino acids long. CDR3 bases: TGTGCCAGCAGCGTAGGTACAGGGCCACATCAGCCCCAGCATTTT. It translates to CASSVGTGPHQPQHF.

The chain has TRBV19 and TRBJ1-2; 12 nucleotides align to TRBD1. In germline, CDR1 is LNHDA, CDR2 SQIVND (reference sequence). Germline trimming cut 10 bases from V and 7 bases from J; bases unmatched to any gene: 10. The CDR3 runs to 14 residues. The CDR3 protein is CATEPGQGALGYTF. The CDR3 DNA sequence: TGTGCCACCGAGCCGGGACAGGGGGCCCTTGGCTACACCTTC.

This clone was seen a few times. The V and J genes are TRBV6-1 and TRBJ1-5, with 10 bases lining up with TRBD1. This CDR3 is 15 amino acids long. Germline V lookup: CDR1 MNHNS, CDR2 SASEGT. Here the CDR3 reads CALGRGQGFNQPQHF. CDR3 nucleotide sequence: TGTGCGCTCGGTCGGGGACAGGGGTTCAATCAGCCCCAGCATTTT.

This chain links TRBV4-1 with TRBJ2-7; 14 positions agree with TRBD2. CDR1 and CDR2 from the germline V gene are MGHRA and YSYEKL. The CDR3 runs 18 residues. After removal of 4 bases from V and 0 bases from J, the junction contained 8 bases not matched to a gene. CDR3 sequence: CASSLRTSGGSSSYEQYF. CDR3 sequence (DNA): TGCGCCAGCAGCCTTCGGACTAGCGGGGGGTCGAGCTCCTACGAGCAGTACTTC.

The chain recombines TRBV27 with TRBJ1-2; 8 nucleotides align to TRBD1. The CDR3 sequence is 13 residues long. Germline lookup yields CDR1 MNHEY and CDR2 SMNVEV (reference sequence). V trimming: 3 bases; J trimming: 5 bases; junction bases outside the gene matches: 2. The CDR3 DNA follows: TGTGCCAGCAGTTTGACAGGGGCATATGGCTACACCTTC. Translating gives CASSLTGAYGYTF.

V is TRBV9 and J is TRBJ1-1; D perhaps matches TRBD1 (5 bases). CDR3 length: 15 amino acids. The V and J ends lost 4 bases and 2 bases respectively, with 15 bases between them. Germline loops: CDR1 SGDLS, CDR2 YYNGEE. The CDR3 DNA reads as TGTGCCAGCAGCAGCGGGGGGACGGCAAACACTGAAGCTTTCTTT. Residues: CASSSGGTANTEAFF.

The chain employs TRBV6-5 and TRBJ2-5; 7 bases align to TRBD2. This CDR3 comprises 10 residues. J gave up 9 bases and V 7 bases, and 2 bases lay outside the gene matches. Germline CDR1 reads MNHEY; CDR2 reads SVGAGI. Here the CDR3 DNA reads TGTGCCAGCACCGCGGGGGCCCAGTACTTC. The encoded protein is CASTAGAQYF.

Only one count was recorded for this clone. This chain links TRBV7-6 with TRBJ2-5; 9 bases fit TRBD2. Germline CDR1 and CDR2: SGHVS and FNYEAQ. There are 12 residues in the CDR3. The trim removed 8 bases at V and 3 bases at J, leaving 1 base unmatched. As DNA, the CDR3 is TGTGCCAGCCGCGGGGGGGAAGAGACCCAGTACTTC. Its protein is CASRGGEETQYF.

The chain recombines TRBV15 with TRBJ1-2, with a possible D match to TRBD1 (6 bases). Germline CDR1 and CDR2: LNHNV and YYDKDF (reference sequence). Trimming stripped 3 bases from V and 0 bases from J, with 14 bases between. This CDR3 has 16 amino acids. The CDR3: CATSSPGTTANYGYTF. The DNA of the CDR3 is TGTGCCACCAGCAGCCCCGGGACAACCGCTAACTATGGCTACACCTTC.

The J gene is TRBJ2-7, the V gene TRBV7-9; D remains ambiguous. V was shortened by 1 base and J by 2 bases, with 12 bases between the two germline ends. The CDR3 runs 15 residues. The germline V gene encodes CDR1 SEHNR and CDR2 FQNEAQ (reference sequence). The CDR3 nucleotides are TGTGCCAGCAGCTTAGGTGGTGGCATGACCTACGAGCAGTACTTC. The encoded protein is CASSLGGGMTYEQYF. Drawing the rest from reference TRBV7-9 and TRBJ2-7, the complete variable domain is DTGVSQNPRHKITKRGQNVTFRCDPISEHNRLYWYRQTLGQGPEFLTYFQNEAQLEKSRLLSDRFSAERPKGSFSTLEIQRTEQGDSAMYLCASSLGGGMTYEQYFGPGTRLTVT.

This chain connects TRBV12-5 to TRBJ2-7, with D possibly matching TRBD2 (5 bases). The CDR3 has 12 amino acids. The germline V and J ends were trimmed by 5 bases and 7 bases, with 12 bases remaining between them. CDR1 is LGHNT, CDR2 FRNRAP, per germline. CDR3 in amino acids: CASGTRGWEQYF. The DNA for the CDR3 is TGTGCTAGTGGTACCAGAGGGTGGGAGCAGTACTTC.

The chain is built from TRBV6-4 and TRBJ1-1; D remains ambiguous. V lost 6 bases, J lost 3 bases, and 14 bases lay in between. CDR1 MRHNA and CDR2 SNTAGT come from the germline V gene. The CDR3 sequence is 14 residues long. The CDR3 spells CASRTQVGDTEAFF. The CDR3 bases are TGTGCCAGCAGAACTCAGGTCGGGGACACTGAAGCTTTCTTT.

The chain links TRBV13 to TRBJ1-1; 9 nucleotides line up with TRBD1. Trimming cost V 4 bases and J 4 bases; bases outside gene matches: 4. Looked up from germline, CDR1 is PRHDT and CDR2 is FYEKMQ (reference sequence). The CDR3 length is 14 residues. The CDR3 reads CASSWTGEGTEAFF. DNA of the CDR3: TGTGCCAGCAGCTGGACAGGGGAGGGCACTGAAGCTTTCTTT.

This chain links TRBV11-2 with TRBJ2-1; 7 bases match TRBD2. The CDR3 runs to 13 residues. The germline CDR1 and CDR2 sequences are SGHAT and FQNNGV. The J segment lost 6 bases and the V segment lost 7 bases, leaving 6 bases of the junction unmatched. The DNA of the CDR3 is TGTGCCAGCATCGGACTAGTTGCCAATGAGCAGTTCTTC. Translated: CASIGLVANEQFF. The variable domain in full, completed from reference TRBV11-2 and TRBJ2-1, reads EAGVAQSPRYKIIEKRQSVAFWCNPISGHATLYWYQQILGQGPKLLIQFQNNGVVDDSQLPKDRFSAERLKGVDSTLKIQPAKLEDSAVYLCASIGLVANEQFFGPGTRLTVL.